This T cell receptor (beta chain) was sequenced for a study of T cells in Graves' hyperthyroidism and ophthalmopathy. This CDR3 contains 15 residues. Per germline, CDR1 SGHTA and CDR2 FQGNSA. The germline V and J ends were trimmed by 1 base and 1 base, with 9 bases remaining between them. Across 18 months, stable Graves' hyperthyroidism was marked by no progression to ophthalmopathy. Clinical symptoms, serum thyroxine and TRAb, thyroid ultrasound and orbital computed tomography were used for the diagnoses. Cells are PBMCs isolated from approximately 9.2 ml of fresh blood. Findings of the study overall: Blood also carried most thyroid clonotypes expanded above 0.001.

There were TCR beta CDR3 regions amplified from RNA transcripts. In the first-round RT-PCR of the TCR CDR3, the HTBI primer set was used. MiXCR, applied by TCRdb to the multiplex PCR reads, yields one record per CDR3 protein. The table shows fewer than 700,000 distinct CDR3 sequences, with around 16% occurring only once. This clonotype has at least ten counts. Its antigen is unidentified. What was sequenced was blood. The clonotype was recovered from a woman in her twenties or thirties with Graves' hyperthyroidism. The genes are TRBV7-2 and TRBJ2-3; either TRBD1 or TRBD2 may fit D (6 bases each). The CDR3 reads CASSLVRGGTDTQYF. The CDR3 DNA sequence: TGTGCCAGCAGCTTAGTGAGGGGGGGCACAGATACGCAGTATTTT.